These 20 T cell receptor beta chains were all obtained from the same sample, sequenced in a study of PD-L1 blockade in urothelial cancer. Regarding time point: pretreatment peripheral blood. Method: immunoSEQ multiplex PCR; TCRdb's copy keeps in-frame clones and lacks some. The sample has around 50,000 clones, 75% to 90% seen once. The starting material was PBMCs, obtained around atezolizumab (anti-PD-L1) treatment. These receptors came from a man aged 45 to 65 with urothelial cancer.

CDR3 DNA: TGTGCCAGCAGTGAAGCGCTGGGCAGGGGTAATTCACCCCTCCACTTT. Translation: CASSEALGRGNSPLHF. The gene calls are TRBV2 and TRBJ1-6, with TRBD1 as a possible D gene (6 bases). The CDR3 totals 16 residues. In germline, CDR1 is SNHLY, CDR2 FYNNEI. Between the trimmed V and J ends, which lost 0 bases and 6 bases, there was a span of 12 bases.

The rearrangement uses TRBV27 and TRBJ1-2, with 9 positions matching TRBD1. CDR1 and CDR2 from the germline V gene are MNHEY and SMNVEV (reference sequence). The trim removed 5 bases at V and 4 bases at J, leaving 11 bases unmatched. The CDR3 is 16 amino acids. DNA of the CDR3: TGTGCCAGCAGTCCCACCGCGGGACAGGGTGGCTATGGCTACACCTTC. It codes for CASSPTAGQGGYGYTF.

In its sample, this clone was seen once. V gene TRBV2 combines with J gene TRBJ1-5, with D possibly matching TRBD1 (5 bases). The CDR3 runs 14 residues. Trimming stripped 4 bases from V and 4 bases from J, with 11 bases between. Germline assignment: CDR1 SNHLY and CDR2 FYNNEI. CDR3: CASSGGGKNQPQHF. DNA for the CDR3: TGTGCCAGCAGTGGTGGGGGGAAGAATCAGCCCCAGCATTTT.

V is TRBV27 and J is TRBJ2-5; D is possibly TRBD1 (5 bases). The CDR3 runs to 15 residues. V shed 2 bases and J shed 5 bases, with 15 bases lying between them. Germline V gene lookup returns CDR1 MNHEY and CDR2 SMNVEV (reference sequence). The CDR3 spells CASSLEGAPRETQYF. The CDR3 DNA sequence: TGTGCCAGCAGTTTAGAAGGGGCGCCCAGGGAGACCCAGTACTTC.

The chain carries TRBV28 and TRBJ2-1, with 16 bases lining up with TRBD2. Germline V gene sequence: CDR1 MDHEN, CDR2 SYDVKM. The CDR3 consists of 15 residues. V lost 6 bases, J lost 12 bases, and 8 bases stayed unmatched. CDR3 residues: CASSLGLAGGPWQFF. CDR3 coding DNA: TGTGCCAGCAGCCTGGGACTAGCGGGAGGGCCCTGGCAGTTCTTC.

The genes are TRBV4-1 and TRBJ2-5; TRBD2 matches at 9 bases. The tail of the sequence fits TRBJ2-7 better, so the J call may be wrong. CDR1 and CDR2 (germline): MGHRA, YSYEKL. CDR3 size: 19 residues. CDR3 loop: CASSQERFGGRAGSYEQYF. The DNA for the CDR3 is TGCGCCAGCAGCCAAGAACGGTTTGGCGGGAGGGCCGGTTCCTACGAGCAGTACTTC.

V is TRBV15 and J is TRBJ2-3, with 11 bases identical to TRBD1. The germline V gene has CDR1 LNHNV and CDR2 YYDKDF (reference sequence). The CDR3 consists of 16 residues. The V gene end was trimmed by 6 bases and the J gene end by 4 bases; junction bases not matched to a gene: 9. CDR3 nucleotides: TGTGCCACCAGGACCCGGACAGGGGGCTTGTCAGATACGCAGTATTTT. As protein: CATRTRTGGLSDTQYF. Based on the CDR3 plus reference TRBV15 and TRBJ2-3, the full variable domain is DAMVIQNPRYQVTQFGKPVTLSCSQTLNHNVMYWYQQKSSQAPKLLFHYYDKDFNNEADTPDNFQSRRPNTSFCFLDIRSPGLGDTAMYLCATRTRTGGLSDTQYFGPGTRLTVL.

In DNA, the CDR3 is TGTGCCACTAGCCTTGAGACAGGGTCTAATGAAAAACTGTTTTTT. Protein sequence: CATSLETGSNEKLFF. This chain joins TRBV2 and TRBJ1-4, with TRBD1 matching over 7 bases. CDR3 size: 15 residues. With V trimmed by 10 bases and J by 3 bases, 11 bases remained unmatched. Germline V gene lookup returns CDR1 SNHLY and CDR2 FYNNEI.

This chain connects TRBV7-9 to TRBJ2-2, with D perhaps matching TRBD1 (5 bases). The CDR3 contains 13 residues. CDR1 is SEHNR, CDR2 FQNEAQ, per germline (reference sequence). Trimming left V 5 bases short and J 3 bases short, with 7 bases between. This CDR3 reads CASSPQDTGELFF. CDR3 DNA: TGTGCCAGCAGCCCACAGGACACCGGGGAGCTGTTTTTT. The full variable domain, its missing parts supplied by reference TRBV7-9 and TRBJ2-2, is DTGVSQNPRHKITKRGQNVTFRCDPISEHNRLYWYRQTLGQGPEFLTYFQNEAQLEKSRLLSDRFSAERPKGSFSTLEIQRTEQGDSAMYLCASSPQDTGELFFGEGSRLTVL.

V is TRBV2 and J is TRBJ2-7; 8 nucleotides agree with TRBD1. The V segment lost 5 bases and the J segment 3 bases; nucleotides outside the gene matches: 9. Looked up from germline, CDR1 is SNHLY and CDR2 is FYNNEI. The CDR3 has 15 residues. CDR3 bases: TGTGCCAGCAGTATGAAGACAGGGGACCGCTACGAGCAGTACTTC. Protein sequence: CASSMKTGDRYEQYF. Full variable domain (missing parts from reference TRBV2 and TRBJ2-7): EPEVTQTPSHQVTQMGQEVILRCVPISNHLYFYWYRQILGQKVEFLVSFYNNEISEKSEIFDDQFSVERPDGSNFTLKIRSTKLEDSAMYFCASSMKTGDRYEQYFGPGTRLTVT.

The chain links TRBV5-6 to TRBJ2-1; 11 nucleotides align to TRBD2. This CDR3 comprises 18 residues. The V and J ends lost 5 bases and 0 bases, in that order; junction bases with no gene match: 10. The germline V gene has CDR1 SGHDT and CDR2 YYEEEE. Here the CDR3 reads CASSLTSGTTSSYNEQFF. The DNA for the CDR3 is TGTGCCAGCAGTTTGACTAGCGGGACCACGAGCTCCTACAATGAGCAGTTCTTC.

V and J are TRBV10-3 and TRBJ2-3; TRBD2 might be the D (6 bases). CDR3 length equals 17 residues. The ends were cut back, 0 bases at V and 0 bases at J, with 13 bases in the middle. Germline values: CDR1 ENHRY, CDR2 SYGVKD. Here the CDR3 DNA reads TGTGCCATCAGTGAGTCGAGCGGGTATAAAAGCACAGATACGCAGTATTTT. Its translation: CAISESSGYKSTDTQYF.

The genes are TRBV7-2 and TRBJ2-7; 9 bases align to TRBD2. Trimming at V came to 10 bases and at J to 1 base, leaving 5 bases not matched to a gene. Per germline, CDR1 SGHTA and CDR2 FQGNSA. The CDR3 spans 13 residues. The CDR3 coding sequence is TGTGCCACCCAACTAGCGGGTTCCTACGAGCAGTACTTC. It encodes CATQLAGSYEQYF.

This clone has only one observation. The chain carries TRBV27 and TRBJ1-5; the match to TRBD1 covers 8 bases. This CDR3 has 16 residues. CDR1 and CDR2 from the germline V gene are MNHEY and SMNVEV (reference sequence). With 4 bases clipped from V and 7 bases from J, the junction kept 12 bases outside the gene matches. The CDR3 nucleotides read TGTGCCAGCAGTTCCACCCGTACAGGGGGTTTACAGCCCCAGCATTTT. Translation gives CASSSTRTGGLQPQHF.

This clone appeared once. The rearrangement joins TRBV7-3 to TRBJ2-2; D ambiguous. Trimming took 6 bases from V and 5 from J, leaving 10 bases between them. Germline lookup yields CDR1 SGHTA and CDR2 FQGTGA. There are 13 residues in the CDR3. Here the CDR3 DNA reads TGTGCCAGCAGGGTATCTACGACCGGGGAGCTGTTTTTT. Translating gives CASRVSTTGELFF.

The V gene is TRBV19, the J gene TRBJ1-1; 8 bases align to TRBD1. CDR3 size: 15 residues. CDR1 LNHDA and CDR2 SQIVND come from the germline V gene (reference sequence). The V segment lost 1 base and the J segment 4 bases; nucleotides outside the gene matches: 5. The CDR3 DNA follows: TGTGCCAGTAGTATAGCAATGACAGGGGCCACTGAAGCTTTCTTT. Protein sequence: CASSIAMTGATEAFF.

The J gene is TRBJ1-1, the V gene TRBV4-2, with no clear D. The ends were cut back, 1 base at V and 8 bases at J, with 20 bases in the middle. The germline CDR1 and CDR2 sequences are LGHNA and YNFKEQ. The CDR3 length is 16 residues. CDR3 residues: CASSQASGGLNEEAFF. CDR3 coding DNA: TGTGCCAGCAGCCAAGCCTCGGGAGGTCTGAATGAGGAAGCTTTCTTT.

V usage is TRBV7-9 and J usage is TRBJ1-4; D not resolved. The CDR3 consists of 15 residues. Germline V gives CDR1 SEHNR, CDR2 FQNEAQ (reference sequence). The V end was cut by 1 base, the J end by 7 bases, with 13 bases between. For the CDR3, the DNA is TGTGCCAGCAGCTTAGGGGCTTTAAGCGGTGAAAAACTGTTTTTT. As protein: CASSLGALSGEKLFF.

This chain joins TRBV2 and TRBJ2-5, with D maybe TRBD2 (5 bases). Germline V CDR1 and CDR2: SNHLY, FYNNEI. Trimming took off 3 bases at V and 3 bases at J, with 17 bases between the two ends. This CDR3 region has 16 residues. As DNA, the CDR3 is TGTGCCAGCAGTGACGTCTTAACTAGTGGGAAAGAGACCCAGTACTTC. Residues: CASSDVLTSGKETQYF. The variable domain in full, with the rest retrieved from reference TRBV2 and TRBJ2-5, is EPEVTQTPSHQVTQMGQEVILRCVPISNHLYFYWYRQILGQKVEFLVSFYNNEISEKSEIFDDQFSVERPDGSNFTLKIRSTKLEDSAMYFCASSDVLTSGKETQYFGPGTRLLVL.

The chain has TRBV12-5 and TRBJ1-2; D ambiguous. The CDR3 is 13 residues long. V dropped 9 bases and J dropped 4 bases, with 15 bases sitting between them. The germline gives CDR1 LGHNT, CDR2 FRNRAP. The DNA for the CDR3 is TGTGCTAGAGGAGGAGACACCATCTATGGCTACACCTTC. This gives the protein CARGGDTIYGYTF. The whole variable domain, filled in from reference TRBV12-5 and TRBJ1-2, reads DARVTQTPRHKVTEMGQEVTMRCQPILGHNTVFWYRQTMMQGLELLAYFRNRAPLDDSGMPKDRFSAEMPDATLATLKIQPSEPRDSAVYFCARGGDTIYGYTFGSGTRLTVV.